This T cell receptor beta chain was recovered during a study of blood T cell repertoires in COVID-19. Study background: Collection of acute and convalescent COVID-19 samples took place in the United States, Italy and Spain. PBMCs, B-cell-depleted T cells, or T cells were the source of the cDNA or gDNA that made up the material.

In the source study's methods: Reference gene primer amplification in the assay estimated nucleated cell counts. Sequencing was performed with immunoSEQ multiplex PCR; in TCRdb, only in-frame clones are kept and a portion is missing. The DNA gave D and trimming, while V, J and clone size come from that table. The sample has approximately 150,000 clones, roughly 88% seen once. V gave up 5 bases and J gave up 5 bases; unmatched junction bases: 12. Germline CDR1 and CDR2: SGHNT and YENEEA. The CDR3 covers 16 residues. The V gene is TRBV11-3, the J gene TRBJ2-1; the match to TRBD2 covers 7 bases. The sample consisted of peripheral blood. This TCR came from a man between 60 and 75 years old with active or convalescent COVID-19. The CDR3 protein is CASSPQGAGYHNEQFF. DNA of the CDR3: TGTGCCAGCAGCCCCCAAGGAGCGGGATACCACAATGAGCAGTTCTTC.